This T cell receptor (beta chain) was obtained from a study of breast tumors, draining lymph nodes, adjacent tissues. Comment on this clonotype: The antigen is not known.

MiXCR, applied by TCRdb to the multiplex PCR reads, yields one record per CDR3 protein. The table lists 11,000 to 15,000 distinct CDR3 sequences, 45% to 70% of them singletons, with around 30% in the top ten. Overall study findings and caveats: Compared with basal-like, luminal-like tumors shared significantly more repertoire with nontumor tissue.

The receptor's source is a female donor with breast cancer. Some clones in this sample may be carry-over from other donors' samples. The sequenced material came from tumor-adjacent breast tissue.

This CDR3 is CASSLVGDPGYTF. In DNA, the CDR3 is TGCGCCAGCAGCTTGGTAGGGGATCCTGGCTACACCTTC. V is TRBV5-1 and J is TRBJ1-2, with D possibly being TRBD1 (5 bases). Germline CDR1 reads SGHRS; CDR2 reads YFSETQ. The CDR3 sequence is 13 residues long. The V end lost 0 bases, the J end lost 7 bases, and 10 bases lay between the germline ends.